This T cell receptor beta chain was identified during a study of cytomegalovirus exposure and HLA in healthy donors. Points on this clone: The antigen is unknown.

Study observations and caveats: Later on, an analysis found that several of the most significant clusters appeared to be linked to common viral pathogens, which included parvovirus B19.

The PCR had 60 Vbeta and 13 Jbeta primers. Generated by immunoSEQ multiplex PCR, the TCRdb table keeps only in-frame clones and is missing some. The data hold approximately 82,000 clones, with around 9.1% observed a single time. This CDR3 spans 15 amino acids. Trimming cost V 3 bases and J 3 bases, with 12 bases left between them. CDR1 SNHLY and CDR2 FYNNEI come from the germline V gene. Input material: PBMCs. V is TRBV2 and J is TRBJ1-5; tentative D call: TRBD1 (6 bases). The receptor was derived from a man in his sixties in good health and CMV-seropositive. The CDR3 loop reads CASSESGVNNQPQHF. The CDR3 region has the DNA TGTGCCAGCAGTGAGTCAGGGGTCAACAATCAGCCCCAGCATTTT. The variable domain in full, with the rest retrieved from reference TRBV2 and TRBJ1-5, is EPEVTQTPSHQVTQMGQEVILRCVPISNHLYFYWYRQILGQKVEFLVSFYNNEISEKSEIFDDQFSVERPDGSNFTLKIRSTKLEDSAMYFCASSESGVNNQPQHFGDGTRLSIL.